A single sample is the source of the 23 T cell receptor beta chains below, sequenced in a study of T-cell memory formation after mild COVID-19. TCRdb used MiXCR to reprocess the 5' RACE reads, holding one entry per CDR3 protein. The sample includes approximately 250,000 distinct CDR3 sequences, 15% of them seen just once. The sequencing sample was made of PBMCs or a T cell subset sorted from them (not recorded which). All receptors come from an adult woman who had mild COVID-19 (a few samples of this study predate the infection). Cell type and time point are not known.

The chain carries TRBV7-2 and TRBJ2-7; tentatively, D is TRBD1 (6 bases). Trimming removed 2 bases from V and 2 bases from J, with 16 bases in between. The length of the CDR3 is 16 residues. CDR1 and CDR2 (germline): SGHTA, FQGNSA. CDR3 amino acids: CASSLQTGQLPYEQYF. The CDR3, as DNA: TGTGCCAGCAGCTTACAGACAGGACAACTTCCCTACGAGCAGTACTTC. Complete variable domain (other parts from reference TRBV7-2 and TRBJ2-7): GAGVSQSPSNKVTEKGKDVELRCDPISGHTALYWYRQSLGQGLEFLIYFQGNSAPDKSGLPSDRFSAERTGGSVSTLTIQRTQQEDSAVYLCASSLQTGQLPYEQYFGPGTRLTVT.

As DNA, the CDR3 is TGTGCCACCAGTGATCCTACTAGCGGGGGGGCCTCCGGCCAAGAGACCCAGTACTTC. It yields the protein CATSDPTSGGASGQETQYF. The chain recombines TRBV24-1 with TRBJ2-5; 13 bases map to TRBD2. The CDR3 contains 19 residues. Germline loops: CDR1 KGHDR, CDR2 SFDVKD. J was trimmed by 1 base and V by 3 bases; bases with no gene match: 10.

This clonotype was observed a few times. The rearrangement links TRBV19 to TRBJ1-6; D is ambiguous. Germline-derived CDR1 and CDR2 are LNHDA and SQIVND (reference sequence). The V end lost 3 bases, the J end lost 7 bases, and 16 bases lay between the germline ends. CDR3 size: 16 residues. CDR3 nucleotide sequence: TGTGCCAGTAGTATTCGAGCAGAACTACAGAATTCACCCCTCCACTTT. Translating gives CASSIRAELQNSPLHF. The whole variable domain, filled in from reference TRBV19 and TRBJ1-6, reads DGGITQSPKYLFRKEGQNVTLSCEQNLNHDAMYWYRQDPGQGLRLIYYSQIVNDFQKGDIAEGYSVSREKKESFPLTVTSAQKNPTAFYLCASSIRAELQNSPLHFGNGTRLTVT.

This clonotype showed up many times. The V call is TRBV7-3, the J call TRBJ2-1; 10 nucleotides agree with TRBD1. Germline trimming cut 6 bases from V and 10 bases from J; bases unmatched to any gene: 9. The CDR3 has 14 amino acids. Germline CDR1 SGHTA, CDR2 FQGTGA. CDR3 loop: CASSSGTGAQEQFF. CDR3 bases: TGTGCCAGCAGTTCCGGGACAGGGGCTCAGGAGCAGTTCTTC.

The chain recombines TRBV11-2 with TRBJ2-2; perhaps TRBD1 as D (6 bases). Germline CDR1 SGHAT, CDR2 FQNNGV. Trimming pared 5 bases from V and 1 base from J, leaving 11 bases between. The CDR3 length is 15 residues. The CDR3 nucleotides read TGTGCCAGCAGCCCAGGGGCCCTGAACACCGGGGAGCTGTTTTTT. This sequence encodes CASSPGALNTGELFF.

Many counts were recorded for this clonotype. V and J are TRBV5-1 and TRBJ2-7, with 9 nucleotides matching TRBD1. The CDR3 runs to 13 residues. The germline V gene has CDR1 SGHRS and CDR2 YFSETQ. The V segment lost 4 bases and the J segment 5 bases; nucleotides outside the gene matches: 4. CDR3 sequence: CASSVDRGDEQYF. CDR3 nucleotide sequence: TGCGCCAGCAGCGTGGACAGGGGCGACGAGCAGTACTTC.

This clonotype showed up many times. V gene TRBV27 combines with J gene TRBJ1-3; D unresolved. V dropped 5 bases and J dropped 6 bases, with 11 bases sitting between them. The V gene's germline CDR1 is MNHEY and CDR2 SMNVEV (reference sequence). This CDR3 has 13 amino acids. The CDR3 region has the DNA TGTGCCAGCAGTCCCCACGGGGAAAACACCATATATTTT. Its translation: CASSPHGENTIYF.

This clonotype was seen a few times. V is TRBV7-2 and J is TRBJ1-1, with D possibly being TRBD1 (6 bases). This CDR3 comprises 18 residues. Germline values: CDR1 SGHTA, CDR2 FQGNSA. V was clipped by 6 bases and J by 4 bases, with 27 bases between them. CDR3 DNA sequence: TGTGCCAGCAGACCAACGATGGACAGAAGGGGGTGGATCACTGAAGCTTTCTTT. Translated: CASRPTMDRRGWITEAFF.

The chain has TRBV6-2 or TRBV6-3 and TRBJ2-3; possibly TRBD1 or TRBD2 for D (6 bases each). Germline CDR1 MNHEY, CDR2 SVGEGT. Trimming cost V 6 bases and J 2 bases, with 15 bases left between them. This CDR3 is built from 15 residues. The CDR3 loop is CASSANGGLTDTQYF. CDR3 DNA sequence: TGTGCCAGCAGCGCCAACGGGGGCCTCACAGATACGCAGTATTTT.

The J gene is TRBJ2-2, the V gene TRBV20-1; perhaps TRBD1 as D (5 bases). Trimming cost V 6 bases and J 4 bases, with 15 bases left between them. CDR3 size: 14 residues. CDR1 is DFQATT, CDR2 SNEGSKA, per germline (reference sequence). The CDR3 DNA reads TGCAGTGCGTCTCAAACTCAGGGCACCGGGGAGCTGTTTTTT. It is translated as CSASQTQGTGELFF.

Ten or more counts support this clonotype. V usage is TRBV24-1 and J usage is TRBJ2-7, with D possibly matching TRBD2 (6 bases). In germline, CDR1 is KGHDR, CDR2 SFDVKD. Trimming took off 4 bases at V and 3 bases at J, with 9 bases between the two ends. The CDR3 loop spans 13 amino acids. The CDR3 protein is CATSESGRYEQYF. The CDR3 DNA reads as TGTGCCACCAGTGAAAGCGGGCGCTACGAGCAGTACTTC.

This sequence joins TRBV6-2 or TRBV6-3 and TRBJ2-7; 9 bases are shared with TRBD2. Trimming cost V 0 bases and J 4 bases; bases outside gene matches: 16. Germline CDR1 is MNHEY and CDR2 is SVGEGT. The CDR3 runs to 19 residues. The CDR3 nucleotides read TGTGCCAGCAGTTACTCGTCGGTGCGACTTGCGGGAGGGAGGTACGAGCAGTACTTC. It yields the protein CASSYSSVRLAGGRYEQYF.

The V gene is TRBV2, the J gene TRBJ1-5, with D possibly TRBD1 on 5 matching bases. The CDR3 is 13 residues long. CDR1 is SNHLY and CDR2 is FYNNEI in the germline V gene. V dropped 6 bases and J dropped 0 bases, with 6 bases sitting between them. Here the CDR3 reads CASRDNSNQPQHF. CDR3 nucleotides: TGTGCCAGCAGGGACAATAGCAATCAGCCCCAGCATTTT.

The V gene is TRBV9, the J gene TRBJ2-6; D is ambiguous. The CDR3 extends over 17 amino acids. Germline V gives CDR1 SGDLS, CDR2 YYNGEE. Trimming removed 0 bases at V and 0 bases at J, with 10 bases between. The CDR3 loop reads CASSVETWSSGANVLTF. DNA for the CDR3: TGTGCCAGCAGCGTAGAGACATGGAGCTCTGGGGCCAACGTCCTGACTTTC.

This clonotype showed up just a few times. The CDR3 DNA sequence: TGTGCCAGCAGCAGTAGACAGGGGGCGCGAGATACGCAGTATTTT. Encoded protein: CASSSRQGARDTQYF. The chain joins TRBV7-9 to TRBJ2-3; 10 bases are shared with TRBD1. J gave up 5 bases and V 5 bases, and 7 bases lay outside the gene matches. The CDR3 runs to 15 residues. Looked up from germline, CDR1 is SEHNR and CDR2 is FQNEAQ (reference sequence).

This clonotype has a handful of counts. This chain uses TRBV7-3 with TRBJ2-1; D might be TRBD1 or TRBD2, each matching 5 bases. Germline V gives CDR1 SGHTA, CDR2 FQGTGA. Trimming stripped 5 bases from V and 9 bases from J, with 14 bases between. This CDR3 is 13 amino acids long. CDR3 residues: CASSQDWQGEQFF. The CDR3 DNA follows: TGTGCCAGCAGCCAGGACTGGCAGGGTGAGCAGTTCTTC. Full variable domain (missing parts from reference TRBV7-3 and TRBJ2-1): GAGVSQTPSNKVTEKGKYVELRCDPISGHTALYWYRQSLGQGPEFLIYFQGTGAADDSGLPNDRFFAVRPEGSVSTLKIQRTERGDSAVYLCASSQDWQGEQFFGPGTRLTVL.

The table lists this clonotype with many counts. J is TRBJ2-7 and V is TRBV5-1; D ambiguous. V dropped 0 bases and J dropped 4 bases, with 5 bases sitting between them. The CDR3 covers 12 residues. CDR1 and CDR2 from the germline V gene are SGHRS and YFSETQ. CDR3: CASSLGEYEQYF. CDR3 nucleotide sequence: TGCGCCAGCAGCTTGGGGGAATACGAGCAGTACTTC.

V and J are TRBV7-3 and TRBJ2-3; D call uncertain. Germline V gene sequence: CDR1 SGHTA, CDR2 FQGTGA. There are 13 residues in the CDR3. V was trimmed by 3 bases and J by 4 bases, leaving 8 bases between them. CDR3 residues: CASSLRYADTQYF. The CDR3 DNA is TGTGCCAGCAGCTTGCGGTACGCAGATACGCAGTATTTT.

This clonotype was counted a few times. The CDR3 nucleotides are TGCGCCAGCCGCAGCCCAGGGTCCCTCTACGAGCAGTACTTC. Residues: CASRSPGSLYEQYF. The chain employs TRBV5-1 and TRBJ2-7, with D perhaps TRBD1 (5 bases). The CDR3 is made up of 14 amino acids. The germline V and J ends were trimmed by 7 bases and 3 bases, with 17 bases remaining between them. Germline CDR1 reads SGHRS; CDR2 reads YFSETQ.

A few counts support this clonotype. The chain employs TRBV24-1 and TRBJ1-5; D gene uncertain. The V end was cut by 8 bases, the J end by 1 base, with 11 bases between. The CDR3 extends over 14 amino acids. Germline loops: CDR1 KGHDR, CDR2 SFDVKD. CDR3 bases: TGTGCCACCACTCCCGACGGAAGCAATCAGCCCCAGCATTTT. Translating gives CATTPDGSNQPQHF.

This clonotype was seen at least ten times. This sequence joins TRBV27 and TRBJ1-2; perhaps TRBD1 as D (5 bases). Trimming took 4 bases from V and 1 from J, leaving 22 bases between them. The CDR3 totals 18 residues. Germline assignment: CDR1 MNHEY and CDR2 SMNVEV (reference sequence). The CDR3 sequence: CASSSLLGRWFLNYGYTF. The CDR3 DNA is TGTGCCAGCAGTTCACTTTTGGGACGTTGGTTTCTTAACTATGGCTACACCTTC.

This chain links TRBV12-3 or TRBV12-4 with TRBJ2-7, with 8 nucleotides matching TRBD2. CDR3 length: 15 amino acids. J gave up 0 bases and V 5 bases, and 6 bases lay outside the gene matches. CDR3 nucleotides: TGTGCCAGCAGTCCCGGGGGGGCGATCTCCTACGAGCAGTACTTC. Residues: CASSPGGAISYEQYF.

Only a few counts were recorded for this clonotype. The J gene is TRBJ2-1, the V gene TRBV4-3; 9 bases align to TRBD2. There are 18 residues in the CDR3. V was pared by 0 bases and J by 2 bases, with 8 bases of the junction left unmatched. CDR1 and CDR2 (germline): LGHNA, YSLEER. This CDR3 is CASSQDWTSAFTYNEQFF. The CDR3, as DNA: TGCGCCAGCAGCCAAGATTGGACTAGCGCTTTCACCTACAATGAGCAGTTCTTC.